The 24 T cell receptor beta chains presented below share a single source sample, sequenced in a study of blood T cell repertoires in COVID-19. Clones were read by immunoSEQ multiplex PCR, and TCRdb kept only the in-frame ones, dropping some. The sample includes some 100,000 clones, about nine tenths seen only once; the top ten take more than 6%. Source material: peripheral blood. The source is a human donor in a cohort sampled during active COVID-19.

J is TRBJ1-1 and V is TRBV6-5, with D hard to call. From germline, CDR1 is MNHEY and CDR2 SVGAGI. V was clipped by 8 bases and J by 4 bases, with 14 bases between them. This CDR3 has 13 amino acids. The CDR3 region has the DNA TGTGCCAGCGGGGATGGAGGGTTCACTGAAGCTTTCTTT. This translates into CASGDGGFTEAFF.

The chain has TRBV30 and TRBJ1-1; TRBD1 matches 8 bases. Germline CDR1 and CDR2: GTSNPN and SVGIG (reference sequence). With 1 base clipped from V and 6 bases from J, the junction kept 4 bases outside the gene matches. The CDR3 runs 13 residues. The CDR3 sequence: CAWSETGASEAFF. The CDR3 DNA reads TGTGCCTGGAGTGAGACAGGGGCTTCTGAAGCTTTCTTT.

The V call is TRBV6-5, the J call TRBJ1-5; D possibly corresponds to TRBD1 (6 bases). Trimming pared 7 bases from V and 2 bases from J, leaving 9 bases between. CDR3 length: 13 amino acids. Germline V gene data show CDR1 as MNHEY and CDR2 as SVGAGI. In nucleotides, the CDR3 is TGTGCCAGCACGGGGGGCGGCAATCAGCCCCAGCATTTT. It specifies CASTGGGNQPQHF.

CDR3 loop: CASTRRQGQETQYF. The DNA of the CDR3 is TGCGCCAGCACCCGCCGCCAGGGCCAAGAGACCCAGTACTTC. V usage is TRBV5-1 and J usage is TRBJ2-5; tentative D call: TRBD1 (5 bases). Looked up from germline, CDR1 is SGHRS and CDR2 is YFSETQ. The germline V and J ends were trimmed by 6 bases and 1 base, with 13 bases remaining between them. This CDR3 spans 14 amino acids.

The chain employs TRBV19 and TRBJ2-3; 8 positions agree with TRBD1. This CDR3 is built from 15 residues. Trimming removed 1 base from V and 4 bases from J; junction bases left unmatched: 4. CDR1 LNHDA and CDR2 SQIVND come from the germline V gene (reference sequence). The CDR3 here is CASSIASGGSDTQYF. The DNA for the CDR3 is TGTGCCAGTAGTATAGCGTCAGGGGGCTCAGATACGCAGTATTTT.

In its sample, this clone was seen a few times. The chain has TRBV5-4 and TRBJ2-2; no reliable D call. This CDR3 comprises 13 residues. Germline lookup yields CDR1 SGHNT and CDR2 YYREEE (reference sequence). Trimming stripped 4 bases from V and 4 bases from J, with 8 bases between. CDR3 DNA: TGTGCCAGCAGCCCAGACTCCACCGGGGAGCTGTTTTTT. This codes for CASSPDSTGELFF.

The chain is built from TRBV10-1 and TRBJ2-3, with 7 bases matching TRBD2. The germline CDR1 and CDR2 sequences are WNHNN and SYGVQD (reference sequence). J was trimmed by 3 bases and V by 5 bases; bases with no gene match: 14. The CDR3 runs to 17 residues. Here the CDR3 reads CASSSSGPSGLTDTQYF. DNA for the CDR3: TGCGCCAGCAGTTCCAGTGGGCCTAGCGGACTTACAGATACGCAGTATTTT.

The chain uses TRBV7-2 and TRBJ2-1, with D possibly being TRBD1 (5 bases). The CDR3 runs 13 residues. Deletions cut 6 bases from V and 3 bases from J, with 9 bases between. Germline loops: CDR1 SGHTA, CDR2 FQGNSA. The CDR3 is CASSTGIYNEQFF. The CDR3 DNA is TGTGCCAGCAGTACAGGAATCTACAATGAGCAGTTCTTC.

This chain connects TRBV6-5 to TRBJ1-3, with TRBD1 matching 7 bases. The CDR3 loop spans 15 amino acids. CDR1 is MNHEY, CDR2 SVGAGI, per germline. The V segment lost 6 bases and the J segment 1 base; nucleotides outside the gene matches: 6. The CDR3 reads CASRTRDSSGNTIYF. The CDR3 nucleotides read TGTGCCAGCAGGACGAGGGACAGTTCTGGAAACACCATATATTTT.

The rearrangement joins TRBV4-2 to TRBJ2-7; 7 positions match TRBD2. CDR3 size: 15 residues. Per germline, CDR1 LGHNA and CDR2 YNFKEQ. Trimming removed 1 base from V and 2 bases from J; junction bases left unmatched: 5. DNA of the CDR3: TGTGCCAGCAGCCAAGTCGGGGAGGGCGCCTACGAGCAGTACTTC. This encodes CASSQVGEGAYEQYF.

The chain combines TRBV7-3 with TRBJ1-5; D gene unclear. The germline V gene has CDR1 SGHTA and CDR2 FQGTGA. The CDR3 contains 17 residues. Trimming took off 5 bases at V and 4 bases at J, with 21 bases between the two ends. The CDR3 loop reads CASSPRFMRSRNQPQHF. CDR3 sequence (DNA): TGTGCCAGCAGCCCCCGATTTATGAGGTCTAGGAATCAGCCCCAGCATTTT.

The chain carries TRBV3-1 (or the pseudogene TRBV3-2) and TRBJ2-7; 7 bases map to TRBD2. This CDR3 is 16 amino acids long. Germline lookup yields CDR1 LGHDT and CDR2 YNNKEL (reference sequence). The junction had 15 bases not matched to a gene; V was cut back by 4 bases and J by 6 bases. The CDR3 DNA reads as TGTGCCAGCAGCCCAACCAGGTGGGAGGGCCGGCGCGAGCAGTACTTC. Translating it yields CASSPTRWEGRREQYF.

The chain combines TRBV27 with TRBJ2-6; 9 bases fit TRBD2. V shed 5 bases, J shed 0 bases, and the junction held 5 bases outside the gene matches. The CDR3 sequence is 17 residues long. CDR1 and CDR2 (germline): MNHEY, SMNVEV (reference sequence). The CDR3 DNA follows: TGTGCCAGCAGTGTACTAGCGGGTAACTCTGGGGCCAACGTCCTGACTTTC. Its translation is CASSVLAGNSGANVLTF. The full variable domain, completed using reference TRBV27 and TRBJ2-6, is EAQVTQNPRYLITVTGKKLTVTCSQNMNHEYMSWYRQDPGLGLRQIYYSMNVEVTDKGDVPEGYKVSRKEKRNFPLILESPSPNQTSLYFCASSVLAGNSGANVLTFGAGSRLTVL.

The chain is built from TRBV4-1 and TRBJ2-3, with 8 nucleotides matching TRBD2. Trimming at V came to 1 base and at J to 2 bases, leaving 8 bases not matched to a gene. This CDR3 is 17 amino acids long. Germline V lookup: CDR1 MGHRA, CDR2 YSYEKL. This CDR3 is CASSQGFLAGFTDTQYF. The CDR3 DNA reads TGCGCCAGCAGCCAAGGGTTCTTAGCGGGATTCACAGATACGCAGTATTTT.

The CDR3 reads CASSLGQSYEQYF. The CDR3 DNA follows: TGTGCCAGCAGCTTAGGACAATCCTACGAGCAGTACTTC. V is TRBV6-5 and J is TRBJ2-7; a weak D match, TRBD1 (5 bases). V lost 6 bases and J 1 base, leaving 10 bases between the germline ends. The germline V gene encodes CDR1 MNHEY and CDR2 SVGAGI. The CDR3 has 13 residues.

This chain connects TRBV6-5 to TRBJ1-6; 7 bases fit TRBD1. Trimming at V came to 3 bases and at J to 7 bases, leaving 9 bases not matched to a gene. Germline CDR1 MNHEY, CDR2 SVGAGI. The CDR3 has 16 amino acids. The CDR3 loop reads CASSYRTGQLNSPLHF. For the CDR3, the DNA is TGTGCCAGCAGTTATCGAACGGGACAGCTCAATTCACCCCTCCACTTT.

The CDR3 DNA reads as TGTGCCAGCACCTCCAGACAGGACAACACTGAAGCTTTCTTT. This sequence encodes CASTSRQDNTEAFF. This chain uses TRBV7-6 with TRBJ1-1, with D perhaps TRBD1 (6 bases). CDR3 size: 14 residues. CDR1 and CDR2 from the germline V gene are SGHVS and FNYEAQ. Trimming stripped 7 bases from V and 2 bases from J, with 14 bases between.

This sequence joins TRBV11-2 and TRBJ2-7; D is undetermined. V gave up 1 base and J gave up 4 bases, with 11 bases separating them. Germline CDR1 is SGHAT and CDR2 is FQNNGV. The CDR3 has 14 amino acids. The CDR3 is CASSLGTVSYEQYF. The CDR3 DNA sequence: TGTGCCAGCAGCTTAGGAACTGTCTCGTACGAGCAGTACTTC.

The chain links TRBV27 to TRBJ1-4; D remains unclear. The germline CDR1 and CDR2 sequences are MNHEY and SMNVEV (reference sequence). The CDR3 runs to 14 residues. The ends were cut back, 5 bases at V and 7 bases at J, with 14 bases in the middle. DNA of the CDR3: TGTGCCAGCAGTCGCCGGGAGGCGACTGAAAAACTGTTTTTT. This codes for CASSRREATEKLFF.

The rearrangement joins TRBV25-1 to TRBJ2-3; 8 bases are a match to TRBD1. Per the germline V gene, CDR1 is MGHDK and CDR2 is SYGVNS. V gave up 8 bases and J gave up 2 bases; unmatched junction bases: 3. This CDR3 region has 13 residues. CDR3 in amino acids: CASEGQVTDTQYF. CDR3 nucleotides: TGTGCCAGCGAGGGACAGGTCACAGATACGCAGTATTTT.

The chain joins TRBV10-3 to TRBJ2-5; 15 bases agree with TRBD2. The germline CDR1 and CDR2 sequences are ENHRY and SYGVKD. CDR3 length: 18 amino acids. V dropped 4 bases and J dropped 5; count of bases not matched to a gene: 11. CDR3 nucleotides: TGTGCCATCAGTGTGGGGACTAGCGGGAGGCCGCCGGGCGAGACCCAGTACTTC. Its protein product is CAISVGTSGRPPGETQYF.

The chain combines TRBV24-1 with TRBJ2-1; TRBD2 might be the D (6 bases). Germline CDR1 and CDR2: KGHDR and SFDVKD. Trimming stripped 0 bases from V and 9 bases from J, with 8 bases between. CDR3 length equals 13 residues. DNA of the CDR3: TGTGCCACCAGTGATTTGCTGGGAGGTGAGCAGTTCTTC. This codes for CATSDLLGGEQFF.

The chain uses TRBV11-2 and TRBJ2-2; TRBD2 matches 11 bases. After removal of 5 bases from V and 5 bases from J, the junction contained 10 bases not matched to a gene. The CDR3 consists of 17 residues. Germline CDR1 reads SGHAT; CDR2 reads FQNNGV. CDR3 protein: CASSPKTSGVGTGELFF. The DNA of the CDR3 is TGTGCCAGCAGCCCGAAGACTAGCGGGGTGGGGACCGGGGAGCTGTTTTTT.

This clone was observed a handful of times. The chain uses TRBV7-8 and TRBJ1-3; D possibly corresponds to TRBD1 (6 bases). V was shortened by 4 bases and J by 7 bases, with 14 bases between the two germline ends. The CDR3 totals 14 residues. Germline loops: CDR1 SGHVS, CDR2 FQNEAQ. This chain's CDR3 is CASSSAGTPNTIYF. The CDR3 DNA follows: TGTGCCAGCAGCTCAGCCGGGACACCCAACACCATATATTTT.